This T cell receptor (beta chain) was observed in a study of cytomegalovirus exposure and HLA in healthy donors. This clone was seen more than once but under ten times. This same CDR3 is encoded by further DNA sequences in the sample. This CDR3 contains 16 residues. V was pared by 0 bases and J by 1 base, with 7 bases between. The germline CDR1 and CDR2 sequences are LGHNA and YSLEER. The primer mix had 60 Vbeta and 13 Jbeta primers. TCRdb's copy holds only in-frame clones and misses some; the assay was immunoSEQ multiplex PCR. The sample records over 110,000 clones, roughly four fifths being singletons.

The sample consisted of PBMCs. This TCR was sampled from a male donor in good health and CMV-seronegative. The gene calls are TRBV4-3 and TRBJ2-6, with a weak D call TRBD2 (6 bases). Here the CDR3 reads CASSQDAGSGANVLTF. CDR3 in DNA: TGCGCCAGCAGCCAAGACGCGGGGTCTGGGGCCAACGTCCTGACTTTC.